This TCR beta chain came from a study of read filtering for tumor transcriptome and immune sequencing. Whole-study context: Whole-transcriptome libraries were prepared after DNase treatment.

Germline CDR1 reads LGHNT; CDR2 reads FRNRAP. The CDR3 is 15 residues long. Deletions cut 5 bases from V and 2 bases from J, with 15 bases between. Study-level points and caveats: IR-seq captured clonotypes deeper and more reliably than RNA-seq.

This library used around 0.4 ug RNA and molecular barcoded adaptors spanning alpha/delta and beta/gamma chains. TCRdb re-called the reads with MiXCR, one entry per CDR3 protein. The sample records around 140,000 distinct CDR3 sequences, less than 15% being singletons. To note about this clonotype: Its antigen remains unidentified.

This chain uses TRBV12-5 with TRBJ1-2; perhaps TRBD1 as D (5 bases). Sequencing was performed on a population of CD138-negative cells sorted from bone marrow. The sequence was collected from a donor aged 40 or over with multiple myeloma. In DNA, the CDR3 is TGTGCTAGTGGTCCCGGGTCAGGGATCAACTATGGCTACACCTTC. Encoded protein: CASGPGSGINYGYTF.